This T cell receptor (beta chain) was identified during a study of vaccination effects on CD4 cells after COVID-19. The wider study: Samples from a couple of convalescent patients were given 16 days and one week before vaccination. Overall study findings and caveats: Marked clonal contraction of both clone types appeared late after vaccination.

CD4+ T cells specific for antigen were expanded with viral peptide pools by the ViraFEST assay before sequencing. Once cultured for nine to ten days, the cells underwent separation to obtain CD4+ T cells. A positive SARS-CoV-2 PCR test fell between March and December 2020. HIV-1 Nef peptide pool stimulation served as negative control. A half-volume exchange with IL-2 medium occurred on days 3 and 7. The CDR3 runs to 15 residues. Trimming pared 1 base from V and 3 bases from J, leaving 10 bases between. CDR1 and CDR2 (germline): MNHNS, SASEGT. Measured with immunoSEQ multiplex PCR; TCRdb has only the in-frame clones, and not every one. The data contain some 56,000 clones, around 80% of them singletons. In the case of this clone: What it recognizes is unknown.

Sequencing used CD4+ T cells from PBMCs cultured with HIV peptides, obtained before COVID-19 vaccination. Subset reported: HIV-1 Nef peptide pool negative control/reference culture. The chain couples TRBV6-1 to TRBJ1-5; D not resolved. This sequence was found in a human donor who had a prior SARS-CoV-2 infection. The CDR3 loop reads CASSEDRVANQPQHF. CDR3 sequence (DNA): TGTGCCAGCAGTGAAGATAGGGTGGCCAATCAGCCCCAGCATTTT.